Many counts were recorded for the clone carrying this TCR beta chain. Germline assignment: CDR1 KGHSH and CDR2 LQKENI. V was pared by 5 bases and J by 2 bases, with 3 bases of the junction left unmatched. The CDR3 contains 13 residues. TCRdb reanalysed the 5' RACE reads using MiXCR and keeps one entry per CDR3 protein. Among more than 75,000 distinct CDR3 sequences listed, 12% to 15% were seen once. This sample stems from a study of early T cells in non-severe SARS-CoV-2 infection. The receptor's source is an adult who was a healthcare worker with PCR-confirmed SARS-CoV-2 infection or an uninfected control (not recorded which). This sequence joins TRBV18 and TRBJ2-7; 7 bases agree with TRBD1. Sequencing used whole blood. The CDR3 here is CASSSTGAYEQYF. The CDR3 region has the DNA TGTGCCAGCTCATCTACAGGGGCCTACGAGCAGTACTTC.